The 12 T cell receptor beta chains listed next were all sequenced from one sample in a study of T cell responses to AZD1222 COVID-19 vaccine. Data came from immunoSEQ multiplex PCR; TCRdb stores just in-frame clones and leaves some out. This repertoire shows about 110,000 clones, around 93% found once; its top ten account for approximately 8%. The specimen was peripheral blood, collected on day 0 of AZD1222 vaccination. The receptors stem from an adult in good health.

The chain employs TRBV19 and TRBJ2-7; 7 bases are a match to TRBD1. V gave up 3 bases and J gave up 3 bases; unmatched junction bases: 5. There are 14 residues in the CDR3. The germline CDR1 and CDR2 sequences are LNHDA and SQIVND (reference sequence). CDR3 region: CASSMGYRGYEQYF. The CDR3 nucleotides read TGTGCCAGTAGTATGGGCTACAGGGGCTACGAGCAGTACTTC.

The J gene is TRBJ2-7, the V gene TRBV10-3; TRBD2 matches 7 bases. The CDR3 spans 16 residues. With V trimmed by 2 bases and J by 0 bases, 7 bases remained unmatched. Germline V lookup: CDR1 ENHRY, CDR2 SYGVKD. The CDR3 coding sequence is TGTGCCATCAGTGAGAATGGGAGGGAGGGCTCCTACGAGCAGTACTTC. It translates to CAISENGREGSYEQYF.

CDR3 in DNA: TGTGCCAGCAGAGCACTCTCCTCTGGAAACACCATATATTTT. Translating it yields CASRALSSGNTIYF. The chain carries TRBV7-9 and TRBJ1-3, with D hard to call. Germline V gene data show CDR1 as SEHNR and CDR2 as FQNEAQ (reference sequence). Between the trimmed V and J ends, which lost 6 bases and 0 bases, there was a span of 9 bases. The CDR3 runs 14 residues.

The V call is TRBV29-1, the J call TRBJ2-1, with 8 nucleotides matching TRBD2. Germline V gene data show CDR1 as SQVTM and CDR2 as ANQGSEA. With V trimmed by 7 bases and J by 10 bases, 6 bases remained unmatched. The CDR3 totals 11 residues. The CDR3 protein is CSGGLAREQFF. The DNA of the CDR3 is TGCAGCGGCGGACTAGCACGGGAGCAGTTCTTC.

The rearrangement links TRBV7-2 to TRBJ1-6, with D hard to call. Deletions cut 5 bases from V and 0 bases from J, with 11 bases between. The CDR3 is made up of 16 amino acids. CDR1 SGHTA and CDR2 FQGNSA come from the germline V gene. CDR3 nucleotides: TGTGCCAGCAGCCAATCATCAAGCTCCTATAATTCACCCCTCCACTTT. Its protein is CASSQSSSSYNSPLHF.

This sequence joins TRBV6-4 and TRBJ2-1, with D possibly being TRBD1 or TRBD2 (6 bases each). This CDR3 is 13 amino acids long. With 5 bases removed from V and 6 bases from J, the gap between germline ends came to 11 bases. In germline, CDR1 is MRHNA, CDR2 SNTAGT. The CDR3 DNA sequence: TGTGCCAGCAGTACGGGGGCAGCCAATGAGCAGTTCTTC. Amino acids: CASSTGAANEQFF.

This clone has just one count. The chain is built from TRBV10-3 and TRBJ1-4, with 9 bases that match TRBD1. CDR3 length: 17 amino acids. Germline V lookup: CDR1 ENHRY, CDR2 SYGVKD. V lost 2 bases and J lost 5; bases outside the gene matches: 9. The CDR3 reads CAISEPGTGSINEKLFF. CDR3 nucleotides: TGTGCCATCAGTGAGCCTGGGACAGGGAGTATCAATGAAAAACTGTTTTTT.

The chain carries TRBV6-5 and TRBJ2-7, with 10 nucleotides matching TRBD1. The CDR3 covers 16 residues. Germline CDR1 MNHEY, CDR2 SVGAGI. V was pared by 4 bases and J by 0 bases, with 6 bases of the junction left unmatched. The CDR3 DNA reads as TGTGCCAGCAGTTTACGGGGACAGGGGAGCTCCTACGAGCAGTACTTC. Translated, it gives CASSLRGQGSSYEQYF.

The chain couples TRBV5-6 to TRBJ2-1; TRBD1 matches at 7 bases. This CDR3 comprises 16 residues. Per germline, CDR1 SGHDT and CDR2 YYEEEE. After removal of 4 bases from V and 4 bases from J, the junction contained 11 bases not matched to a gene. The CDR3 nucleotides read TGTGCCAGCAGCCACGGGCCGGGGACAGAATACAATGAGCAGTTCTTC. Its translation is CASSHGPGTEYNEQFF.

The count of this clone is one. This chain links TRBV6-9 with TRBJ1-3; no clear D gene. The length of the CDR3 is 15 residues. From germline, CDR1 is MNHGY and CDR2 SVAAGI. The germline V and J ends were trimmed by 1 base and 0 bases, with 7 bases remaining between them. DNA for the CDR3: TGTGCCAGCAGTTATTATTCCCACTCTGGAAACACCATATATTTT. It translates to CASSYYSHSGNTIYF.

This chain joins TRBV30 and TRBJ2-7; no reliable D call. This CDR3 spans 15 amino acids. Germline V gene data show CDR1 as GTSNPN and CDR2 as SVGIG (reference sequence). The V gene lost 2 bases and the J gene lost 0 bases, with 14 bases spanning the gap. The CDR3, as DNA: TGTGCCTGGAGTCCCTCCAACCGAATCTCCTACGAGCAGTACTTC. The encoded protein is CAWSPSNRISYEQYF.

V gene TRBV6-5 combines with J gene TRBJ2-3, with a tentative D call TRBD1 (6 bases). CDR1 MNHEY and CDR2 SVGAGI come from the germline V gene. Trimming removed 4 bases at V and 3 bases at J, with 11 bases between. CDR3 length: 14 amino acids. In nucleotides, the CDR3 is TGTGCCAGCAGTTGGACAGAAGATACAGATACGCAGTATTTT. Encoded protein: CASSWTEDTDTQYF.